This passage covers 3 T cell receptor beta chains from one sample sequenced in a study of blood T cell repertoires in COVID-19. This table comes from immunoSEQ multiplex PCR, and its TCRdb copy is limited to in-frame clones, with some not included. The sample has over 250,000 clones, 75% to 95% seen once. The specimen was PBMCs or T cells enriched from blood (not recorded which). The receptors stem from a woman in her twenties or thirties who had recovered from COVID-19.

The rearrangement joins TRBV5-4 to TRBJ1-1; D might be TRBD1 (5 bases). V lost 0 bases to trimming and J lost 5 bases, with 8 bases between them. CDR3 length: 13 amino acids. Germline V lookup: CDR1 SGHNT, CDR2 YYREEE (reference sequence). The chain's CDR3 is CASSLAGYTEAFF. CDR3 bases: TGTGCCAGCAGCTTGGCAGGGTATACTGAAGCTTTCTTT.

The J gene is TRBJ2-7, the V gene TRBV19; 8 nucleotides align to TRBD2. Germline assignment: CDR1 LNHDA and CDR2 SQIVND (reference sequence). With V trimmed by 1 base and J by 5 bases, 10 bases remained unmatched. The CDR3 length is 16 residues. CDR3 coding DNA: TGTGCCAGTAGTATAGGGTCGAGCGGGAGTATCCACGAGCAGTACTTC. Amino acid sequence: CASSIGSSGSIHEQYF. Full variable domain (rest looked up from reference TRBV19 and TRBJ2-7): DGGITQSPKYLFRKEGQNVTLSCEQNLNHDAMYWYRQDPGQGLRLIYYSQIVNDFQKGDIAEGYSVSREKKESFPLTVTSAQKNPTAFYLCASSIGSSGSIHEQYFGPGTRLTVT.

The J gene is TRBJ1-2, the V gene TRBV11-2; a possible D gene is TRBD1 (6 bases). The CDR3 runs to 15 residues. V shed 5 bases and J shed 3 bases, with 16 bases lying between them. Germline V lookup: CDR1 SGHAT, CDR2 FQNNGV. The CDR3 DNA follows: TGTGCCAGCAGCCAAAACAGGGTCGGTGACTATGGCTACACCTTC. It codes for CASSQNRVGDYGYTF.